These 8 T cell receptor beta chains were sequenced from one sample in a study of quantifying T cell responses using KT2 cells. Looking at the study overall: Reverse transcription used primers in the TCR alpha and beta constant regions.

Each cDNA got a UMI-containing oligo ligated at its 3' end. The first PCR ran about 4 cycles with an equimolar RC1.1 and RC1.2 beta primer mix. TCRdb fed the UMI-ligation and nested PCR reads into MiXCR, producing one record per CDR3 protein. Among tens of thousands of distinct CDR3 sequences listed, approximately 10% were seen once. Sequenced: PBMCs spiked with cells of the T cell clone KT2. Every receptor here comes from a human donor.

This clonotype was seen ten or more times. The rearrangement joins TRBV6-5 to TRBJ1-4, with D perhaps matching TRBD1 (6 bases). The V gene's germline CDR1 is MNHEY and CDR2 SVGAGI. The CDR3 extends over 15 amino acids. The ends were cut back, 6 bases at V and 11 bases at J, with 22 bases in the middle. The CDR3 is CASSRTLLGQTKLFF. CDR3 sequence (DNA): TGTGCCAGCAGCCGTACCCTCCTGGGACAAACTAAACTGTTTTTT.

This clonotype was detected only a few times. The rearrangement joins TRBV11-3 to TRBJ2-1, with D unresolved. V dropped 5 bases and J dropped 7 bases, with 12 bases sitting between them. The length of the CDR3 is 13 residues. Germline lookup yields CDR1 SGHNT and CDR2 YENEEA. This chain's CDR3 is CASSINARNEQFF. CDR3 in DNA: TGTGCCAGCAGCATCAACGCTCGGAATGAGCAGTTCTTC.

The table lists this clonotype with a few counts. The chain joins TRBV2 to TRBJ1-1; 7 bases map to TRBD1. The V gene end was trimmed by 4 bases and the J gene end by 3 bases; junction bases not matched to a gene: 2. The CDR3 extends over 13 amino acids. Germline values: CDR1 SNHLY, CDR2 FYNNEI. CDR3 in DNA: TGTGCCAGCAGTGGACAGGGCTACACTGAAGCTTTCTTT. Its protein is CASSGQGYTEAFF.

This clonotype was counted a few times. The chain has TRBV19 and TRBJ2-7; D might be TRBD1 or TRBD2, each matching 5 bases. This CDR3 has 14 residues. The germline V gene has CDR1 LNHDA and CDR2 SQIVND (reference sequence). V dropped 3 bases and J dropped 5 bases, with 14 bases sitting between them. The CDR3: CASSMGREFDEQYF. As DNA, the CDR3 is TGTGCCAGTAGTATGGGCAGGGAGTTCGACGAGCAGTACTTC.

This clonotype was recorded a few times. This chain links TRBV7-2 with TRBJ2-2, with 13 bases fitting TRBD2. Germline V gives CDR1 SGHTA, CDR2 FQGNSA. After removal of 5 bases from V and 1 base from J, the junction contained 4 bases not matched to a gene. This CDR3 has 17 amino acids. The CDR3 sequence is CASSPGLAGENTGELFF. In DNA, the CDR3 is TGTGCCAGCAGCCCTGGACTAGCGGGAGAGAACACCGGGGAGCTGTTTTTT.

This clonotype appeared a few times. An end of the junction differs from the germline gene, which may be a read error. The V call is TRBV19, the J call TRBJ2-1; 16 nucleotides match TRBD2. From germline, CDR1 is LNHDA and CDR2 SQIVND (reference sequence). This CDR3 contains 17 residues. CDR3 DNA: TGTGCCAGTAGTCCGACCCGAGACAGGGGACTAGCGGGGGGGCTTTGCTTC. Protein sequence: CASSPTRDRGLAGGLCF.

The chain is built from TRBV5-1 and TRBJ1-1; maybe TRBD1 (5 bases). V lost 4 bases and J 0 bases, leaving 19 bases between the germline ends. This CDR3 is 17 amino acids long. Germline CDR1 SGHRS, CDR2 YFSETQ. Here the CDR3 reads CASSRMAGTGMNTEAFF. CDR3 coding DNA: TGCGCCAGCAGCCGAATGGCCGGGACGGGGATGAACACTGAAGCTTTCTTT.

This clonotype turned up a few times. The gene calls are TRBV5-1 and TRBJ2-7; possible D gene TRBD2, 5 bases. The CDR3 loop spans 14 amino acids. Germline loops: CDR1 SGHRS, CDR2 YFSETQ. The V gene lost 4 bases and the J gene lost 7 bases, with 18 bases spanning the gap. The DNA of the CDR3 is TGCGCCAGCAGCCCCCCGGGGTCCCGTTTGGAGCAGTACTTC. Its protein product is CASSPPGSRLEQYF. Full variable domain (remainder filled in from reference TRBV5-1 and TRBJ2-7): KAGVTQTPRYLIKTRGQQVTLSCSPISGHRSVSWYQQTPGQGLQFLFEYFSETQRNKGNFPGRFSGRQFSNSRSEMNVSTLELGDSALYLCASSPPGSRLEQYFGPGTRLTVT.